Presented here are 21 T cell receptor beta chains from one specimen sequenced in a study of early T cells in non-severe SARS-CoV-2 infection. TCRdb reprocessed the 5' RACE reads with MiXCR, giving one entry per CDR3 protein. The sample shows about 34,000 distinct CDR3 sequences, 6% to 7% of them seen only once. Sequenced: whole blood. The receptors were sampled from an adult who was a healthcare worker with PCR-confirmed SARS-CoV-2 infection or an uninfected control (not recorded which).

Details on this clonotype: A much larger clone differs by one base, so this may be a read error. The rearrangement uses TRBV27 and TRBJ1-2, with D perhaps matching TRBD1 (5 bases). This CDR3 is built from 15 residues. The germline V and J ends were trimmed by 3 bases and 7 bases, with 18 bases remaining between them. CDR1 is MNHEY, CDR2 SMNVEV, per germline (reference sequence). The CDR3: CASSLHQGPWLGYTF. The CDR3, as DNA: TGTGCCAGCAGTTTGCACCAGGGACCCTGGCTTGGCTACACCTTC.

This clonotype was observed at least ten times. This chain uses TRBV12-3 or TRBV12-4 with TRBJ2-5; 7 nucleotides align to TRBD2. This CDR3 region has 15 residues. Trimming took 2 bases from V and 2 from J; bases not matched to a gene: 5. The chain's CDR3 is CASSLRRGRQETQYF. In nucleotides, the CDR3 is TGTGCCAGCAGTTTACGGCGGGGGAGGCAAGAGACCCAGTACTTC.

In this sample, this clonotype turned up many times. The rearrangement links TRBV7-2 to TRBJ1-4, with TRBD1 matching 9 bases. There are 16 residues in the CDR3. Per the germline V gene, CDR1 is SGHTA and CDR2 is FQGNSA. J lost 7 bases, V lost 1 base, and 7 bases had no gene match. The CDR3 DNA reads as TGTGCCAGCAGCTTAGGATTACAGGGGGCATTTGAAAAACTGTTTTTT. Amino acid sequence: CASSLGLQGAFEKLFF.

This clonotype has at least ten counts. J is TRBJ2-3 and V is TRBV27; TRBD2 matches at 7 bases. Germline lookup yields CDR1 MNHEY and CDR2 SMNVEV (reference sequence). After removal of 5 bases from V and 2 bases from J, the junction contained 7 bases not matched to a gene. There are 15 residues in the CDR3. The CDR3 DNA sequence: TGTGCCAGCAGTCCTAGCGGCGACCACACAGATACGCAGTATTTT. Translating it yields CASSPSGDHTDTQYF.

This clonotype is deemed medium-sized. The chain recombines TRBV30 with TRBJ2-7; D unclear. Trimming took 2 bases from V and 5 from J, leaving 10 bases between them. Germline V gene data show CDR1 as GTSNPN and CDR2 as SVGIG (reference sequence). The CDR3 consists of 12 residues. CDR3 loop: CAWSTWADEQYF. CDR3 DNA: TGTGCCTGGAGTACATGGGCCGACGAGCAGTACTTC.

This clonotype turned up a few times. The rearrangement joins TRBV28 to TRBJ1-2, with 7 nucleotides matching TRBD1. The CDR3 has 14 amino acids. Germline CDR1 and CDR2: MDHEN and SYDVKM. Unmatched junction bases numbered 4, after V lost 6 bases and J lost 0 bases. The CDR3 spells CASRNRGPNYGYTF. The DNA for the CDR3 is TGTGCCAGCAGGAACAGGGGACCTAACTATGGCTACACCTTC.

Many counts were recorded for this clonotype. The genes are TRBV27 and TRBJ2-3; D assignment may be TRBD1 or TRBD2 (5 bases each). CDR1 is MNHEY, CDR2 SMNVEV, per germline (reference sequence). CDR3 length: 15 amino acids. Trimming removed 6 bases from V and 0 bases from J, with 13 bases in between. The CDR3 reads CASRGTHPSTDTQYF. The DNA of the CDR3 is TGTGCCAGCAGGGGGACCCACCCTAGCACAGATACGCAGTATTTT.

The chain uses TRBV7-9 and TRBJ2-7, with 7 nucleotides matching TRBD1. Germline V CDR1 and CDR2: SEHNR, FQNEAQ (reference sequence). The CDR3 runs to 15 residues. With 1 base clipped from V and 1 base from J, the junction kept 4 bases outside the gene matches. The CDR3 is CASSLGGQSSYEQYF. In nucleotides, the CDR3 is TGTGCCAGCAGCTTAGGGGGACAGAGTTCCTACGAGCAGTACTTC.

The chain has TRBV3-1 and TRBJ2-5; D is ambiguous. The germline V gene has CDR1 LGHDT and CDR2 YNNKEL (reference sequence). The CDR3 extends over 14 amino acids. V lost 4 bases, J lost 2 bases, and 11 bases lay in between. As DNA, the CDR3 is TGTGCCAGCAGCCGATTTCTGGAGCAAGAGACCCAGTACTTC. Encoded protein: CASSRFLEQETQYF.

In its sample, this clonotype was seen many times. The DNA of the CDR3 is TGCAGTGCTACTGTGACTATACAAGATACGCAGTATTTT. Translated, it gives CSATVTIQDTQYF. This chain joins TRBV20-1 and TRBJ2-3; TRBD2 might be the D (5 bases). Per the germline V gene, CDR1 is DFQATT and CDR2 is SNEGSKA (reference sequence). Trimming removed 4 bases at V and 5 bases at J, with 13 bases between. The CDR3 covers 13 residues.

In its sample, this clonotype was seen many times. The V gene is TRBV5-1, the J gene TRBJ2-3; the D gene is possibly TRBD1 (5 bases). The CDR3 totals 14 residues. V lost 2 bases and J 3 bases, leaving 10 bases between the germline ends. Germline lookup yields CDR1 SGHRS and CDR2 YFSETQ. The CDR3 region has the DNA TGCGCCAGCAGCTTTGATCAGGGTACAGATACGCAGTATTTT. Protein product: CASSFDQGTDTQYF.

This clonotype was recorded at least ten times. V and J are TRBV10-3 and TRBJ2-5; D is unresolved. Germline V gene data show CDR1 as ENHRY and CDR2 as SYGVKD. CDR3 length equals 12 residues. The V gene lost 4 bases and the J gene lost 4 bases, with 7 bases spanning the gap. CDR3 nucleotide sequence: TGTGCCATCAGTGCAGGTTTAGAGACCCAGTACTTC. Protein sequence: CAISAGLETQYF.

The chain links TRBV5-1 to TRBJ2-3; the D gene could be TRBD1 or TRBD2 (6 bases each). This CDR3 contains 18 residues. V lost 3 bases to trimming and J lost 0 bases, with 20 bases between them. CDR1 and CDR2 (germline): SGHRS, YFSETQ. CDR3: CASSYRGPSHYSTDTQYF. CDR3 sequence (DNA): TGCGCCAGCAGCTACCGGGGGCCCTCCCATTATAGCACAGATACGCAGTATTTT. Full variable domain (outside the CDR3, taken from reference TRBV5-1 and TRBJ2-3): KAGVTQTPRYLIKTRGQQVTLSCSPISGHRSVSWYQQTPGQGLQFLFEYFSETQRNKGNFPGRFSGRQFSNSRSEMNVSTLELGDSALYLCASSYRGPSHYSTDTQYFGPGTRLTVL.

The chain carries TRBV5-4 and TRBJ2-6, with no clear D. The CDR3 length is 15 residues. V lost 0 bases and J lost 1, with 5 bases in between. The germline gives CDR1 SGHNT, CDR2 YYREEE (reference sequence). The chain's CDR3 is CASSLEVSGANVLTF. The CDR3 DNA is TGTGCCAGCAGCTTGGAGGTATCTGGGGCCAACGTCCTGACTTTC.

The table lists this clonotype with many counts. The rearrangement joins TRBV2 to TRBJ1-1; D call uncertain. V dropped 1 base and J dropped 9 bases, with 9 bases sitting between them. The CDR3 loop spans 12 amino acids. Germline V gene sequence: CDR1 SNHLY, CDR2 FYNNEI. For the CDR3, the DNA is TGTGCCAGCAGTGAAGACCAGGCTCAAGCTTTCTTT. Translating gives CASSEDQAQAFF. Based on the CDR3 plus reference TRBV2 and TRBJ1-1, the full variable domain is EPEVTQTPSHQVTQMGQEVILRCVPISNHLYFYWYRQILGQKVEFLVSFYNNEISEKSEIFDDQFSVERPDGSNFTLKIRSTKLEDSAMYFCASSEDQAQAFFGQGTRLTVV.

The chain joins TRBV7-4 to TRBJ2-2, with a tentative D call TRBD1 (5 bases). CDR1 is SGHVT and CDR2 is SQSDAQ in the germline V gene. V lost 3 bases and J lost 1, with 6 bases in between. The CDR3 is made up of 14 amino acids. CDR3 coding DNA: TGTGCCAGCAGCTTGACAGTGAACACCGGGGAGCTGTTTTTT. The encoded protein is CASSLTVNTGELFF.

This clonotype has a count of ten or more. The chain employs TRBV30 and TRBJ1-2; no clear D gene. With 2 bases removed from V and 5 bases from J, the gap between germline ends came to 6 bases. The CDR3 is 11 amino acids. CDR1 and CDR2 (germline): GTSNPN, SVGIG (reference sequence). This CDR3 is CAWSRAYGYTF. The CDR3 region has the DNA TGTGCCTGGAGTAGGGCATATGGCTACACCTTC.

In its sample, this clonotype was seen many times. The chain carries TRBV13 and TRBJ2-1; D is perhaps TRBD2 (6 bases). V lost 5 bases and J lost 6, with 17 bases in between. This CDR3 is built from 15 residues. Germline CDR1 reads PRHDT; CDR2 reads FYEKMQ (reference sequence). The CDR3 here is CASSIRLVGGNEQFF. CDR3 DNA sequence: TGTGCCAGCAGCATCCGACTAGTTGGGGGCAATGAGCAGTTCTTC.

This clonotype was counted at least ten times. V and J are TRBV28 and TRBJ2-1; the D gene is possibly TRBD2 (6 bases). V lost 3 bases and J 0 bases, leaving 9 bases between the germline ends. The CDR3 covers 15 residues. Germline V CDR1 and CDR2: MDHEN, SYDVKM. CDR3 loop: CASSLGRGSYNEQFF. CDR3 bases: TGTGCCAGCAGTTTGGGGCGGGGCTCCTACAATGAGCAGTTCTTC.

This clonotype was observed at least ten times. The chain is built from TRBV5-4 and TRBJ2-5, with D unresolved. The CDR3 runs 13 residues. Between the trimmed V and J ends, which lost 0 bases and 1 base, there was a span of 4 bases. The germline V gene has CDR1 SGHNT and CDR2 YYREEE (reference sequence). The CDR3: CASSLGLQETQYF. The CDR3 nucleotides are TGTGCCAGCAGCTTGGGACTCCAAGAGACCCAGTACTTC.

This clonotype came up a few times. The V call is TRBV5-1, the J call TRBJ1-5, with a tentative D call TRBD1 (6 bases). Trimming removed 5 bases from V and 0 bases from J, with 21 bases in between. The CDR3 consists of 18 residues. Germline values: CDR1 SGHRS, CDR2 YFSETQ. The CDR3 nucleotides read TGCGCCAGCAGACTTAAACAGGGAAATTGGTATAGCAATCAGCCCCAGCATTTT. As protein: CASRLKQGNWYSNQPQHF.